A selection of T cell receptor beta chains follows, all from one sample in a study of CD8 T cells in ankylosing spondylitis. TCRdb used MiXCR to reprocess the 5' RACE reads, holding one entry per CDR3 protein. The sample comprises a few hundred thousand distinct CDR3 sequences, roughly 8% of which are singletons, and roughly 15% rests with the top ten. What was sequenced was blood, either unsorted or a sorted T cell fraction (not recorded which). These TCRs come from a male donor with ankylosing spondylitis. Each CDR3 is given with its conserved first and last residue. Each record gives: V gene, J gene, D gene, clone size, CDR3 DNA, CDR3 protein. The D gene is left open where the match is weak. A clone size is listed for some rows: how often the clone was seen (once, few, many), or a class if it is expanded.

V: TRBV7-8
J: TRBJ2-2
D: TRBD1
size: few
DNA: TGTGCCAGCAGCTACGACAGGGTCCGGGAGCTGTTTTTT
CDR3: CASSYDRVRELFF

V: TRBV7-6
J: TRBJ2-2
D: TRBD1
size: -
DNA: TGTGCCAGCAGCTTAGCCCAGGGGGCATGGACCGGGGAGCTGTTTTTT
CDR3: CASSLAQGAWTGELFF

V: TRBV12-3/TRBV12-4
J: TRBJ2-1
D: TRBD1
size: -
DNA: TGTGCCAGCAGTTTAGCCGGGACAGGGGCCGCCAATGAGCAGTTCTTC
CDR3: CASSLAGTGAANEQFF

V: TRBV6-2/TRBV6-3
J: TRBJ2-5
D: TRBD2
size: many
DNA: TGTGCCAGCAGTTACCTTGGTAGCGGGAACACATTGGACCAAGAGACCCAGTACTTC
CDR3: CASSYLGSGNTLDQETQYF

V: TRBV18
J: TRBJ2-7
D: TRBD2
size: -
DNA: TGTGCCAGCTCACCACGTGTGACTAGCGGGAGGCCTTTATACGAGCAGTACTTC
CDR3: CASSPRVTSGRPLYEQYF

V: TRBV5-1
J: TRBJ2-1
D: -
size: many
DNA: TGCGCCAGCAGCTTGGTTTTGTACAATGAGCAGTTCTTC
CDR3: CASSLVLYNEQFF

V: TRBV28
J: TRBJ2-7
D: -
size: -
DNA: TGTGCCAGCCGCGAACAGGGTGTCCCCTACGAGCAGTACTTC
CDR3: CASREQGVPYEQYF

V: TRBV20-1
J: TRBJ2-2
D: -
size: -
DNA: TGCAGTGCTAACTCCAGGGTCCCCGGGGAGCTGTTTTTT
CDR3: CSANSRVPGELFF

V: TRBV12-3/TRBV12-4
J: TRBJ2-3
D: TRBD2
size: few
DNA: TGTGCCACCAAGACTAGCGGGAGGGCCCAAGATACGCAGTATTTT
CDR3: CATKTSGRAQDTQYF

V: TRBV6-4
J: TRBJ2-3
D: -
size: few
DNA: TGTGCCAGCAGTCTGGACCTCCGGGGAACGCAGTATTTT
CDR3: CASSLDLRGTQYF

V: TRBV5-1
J: TRBJ2-1
D: -
size: -
DNA: TGCGCCAGCAGCTTGGGGGCAGGTCCCACTAGTTATGAGCAGTTCTTC
CDR3: CASSLGAGPTSYEQFF